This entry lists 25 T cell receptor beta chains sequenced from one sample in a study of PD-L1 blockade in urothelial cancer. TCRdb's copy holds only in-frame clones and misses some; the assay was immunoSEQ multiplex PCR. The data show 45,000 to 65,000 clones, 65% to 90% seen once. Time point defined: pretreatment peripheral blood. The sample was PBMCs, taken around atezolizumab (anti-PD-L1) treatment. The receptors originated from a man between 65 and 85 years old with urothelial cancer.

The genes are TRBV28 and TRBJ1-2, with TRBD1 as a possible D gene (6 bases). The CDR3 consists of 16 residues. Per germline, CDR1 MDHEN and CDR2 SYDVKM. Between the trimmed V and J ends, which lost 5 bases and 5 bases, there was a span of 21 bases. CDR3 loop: CASSQHPQGTKYGYTF. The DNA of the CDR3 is TGTGCCAGCAGTCAACACCCGCAGGGGACGAAGTATGGCTACACCTTC.

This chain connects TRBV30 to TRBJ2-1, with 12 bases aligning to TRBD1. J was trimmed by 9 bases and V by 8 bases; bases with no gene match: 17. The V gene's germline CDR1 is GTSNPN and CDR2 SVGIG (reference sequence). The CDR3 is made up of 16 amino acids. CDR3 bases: TGTGCCGGGACAGGGGGCTCTCTAGCGGGAGCACGTGAGCAGTTCTTC. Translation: CAGTGGSLAGAREQFF.

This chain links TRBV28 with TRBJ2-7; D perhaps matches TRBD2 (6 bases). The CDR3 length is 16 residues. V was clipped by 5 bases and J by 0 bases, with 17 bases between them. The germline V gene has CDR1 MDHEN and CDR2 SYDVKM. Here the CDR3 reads CASSISVADLSYEQYF. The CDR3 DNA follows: TGTGCCAGCAGTATTTCGGTAGCGGACCTCTCCTACGAGCAGTACTTC. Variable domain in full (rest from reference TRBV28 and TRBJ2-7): DVKVTQSSRYLVKRTGEKVFLECVQDMDHENMFWYRQDPGLGLRLIYFSYDVKMKEKGDIPEGYSVSREKKERFSLILESASTNQTSMYLCASSISVADLSYEQYFGPGTRLTVT.

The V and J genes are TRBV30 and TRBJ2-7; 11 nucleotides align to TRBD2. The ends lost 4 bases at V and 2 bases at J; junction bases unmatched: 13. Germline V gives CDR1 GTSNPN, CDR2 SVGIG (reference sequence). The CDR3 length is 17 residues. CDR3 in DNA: TGTGCCTGGACGGCCCCGTTGGGACTAGCGGACACCTACGAGCAGTACTTC. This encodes CAWTAPLGLADTYEQYF.

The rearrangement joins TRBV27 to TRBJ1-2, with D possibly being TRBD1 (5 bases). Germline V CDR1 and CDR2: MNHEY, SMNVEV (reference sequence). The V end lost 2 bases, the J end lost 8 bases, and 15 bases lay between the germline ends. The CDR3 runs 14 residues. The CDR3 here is CASSLVGAPSGYTF. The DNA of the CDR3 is TGTGCCAGCAGTTTAGTTGGGGCTCCGTCCGGCTACACCTTC.

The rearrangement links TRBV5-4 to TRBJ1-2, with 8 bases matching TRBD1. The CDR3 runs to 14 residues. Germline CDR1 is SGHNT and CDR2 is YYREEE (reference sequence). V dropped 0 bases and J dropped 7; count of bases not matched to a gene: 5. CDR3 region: CASSLVDRAGGYTF. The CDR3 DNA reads TGTGCCAGCAGCTTGGTGGACAGGGCGGGTGGCTACACCTTC. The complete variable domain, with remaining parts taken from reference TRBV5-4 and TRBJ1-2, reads ETGVTQSPTHLIKTRGQQVTLRCSSQSGHNTVSWYQQALGQGPQFIFQYYREEENGRGNFPPRFSGLQFPNYSSELNVNALELDDSALYLCASSLVDRAGGYTFGSGTRLTVV.

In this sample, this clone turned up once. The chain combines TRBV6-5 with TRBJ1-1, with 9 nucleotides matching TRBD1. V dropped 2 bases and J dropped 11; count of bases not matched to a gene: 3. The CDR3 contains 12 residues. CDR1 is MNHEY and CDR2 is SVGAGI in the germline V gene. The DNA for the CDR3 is TGTGCCAGCAGTTACAACAGGGGGCCGGCTTTCTTT. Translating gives CASSYNRGPAFF.

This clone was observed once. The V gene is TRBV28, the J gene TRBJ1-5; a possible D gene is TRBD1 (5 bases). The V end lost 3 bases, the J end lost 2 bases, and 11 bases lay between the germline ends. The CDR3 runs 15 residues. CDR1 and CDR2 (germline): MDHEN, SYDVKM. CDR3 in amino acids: CASSLGGVRNQPQHF. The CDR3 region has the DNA TGTGCCAGCAGTTTGGGAGGGGTGCGCAATCAGCCCCAGCATTTT.

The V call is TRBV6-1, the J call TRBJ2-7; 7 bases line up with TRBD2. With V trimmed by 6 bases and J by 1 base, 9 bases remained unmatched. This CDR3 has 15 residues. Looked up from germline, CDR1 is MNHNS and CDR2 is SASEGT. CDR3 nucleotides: TGTGCCAGCAGCAAAGAGGGCGGGAGATCCTACGAGCAGTACTTC. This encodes CASSKEGGRSYEQYF.

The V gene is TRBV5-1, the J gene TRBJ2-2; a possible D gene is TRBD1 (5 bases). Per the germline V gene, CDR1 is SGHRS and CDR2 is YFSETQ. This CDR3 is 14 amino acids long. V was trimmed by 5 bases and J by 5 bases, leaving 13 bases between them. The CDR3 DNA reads TGCGCCAGCAGGGCCCTTGGACAAACCGGGGAGCTGTTTTTT. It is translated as CASRALGQTGELFF.

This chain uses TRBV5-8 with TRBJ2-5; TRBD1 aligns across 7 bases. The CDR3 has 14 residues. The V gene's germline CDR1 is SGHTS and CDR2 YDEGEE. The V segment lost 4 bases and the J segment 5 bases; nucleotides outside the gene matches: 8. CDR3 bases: TGTGCCAGCAGCACAGGGGACCCCCTGGAGACCCAGTACTTC. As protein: CASSTGDPLETQYF.

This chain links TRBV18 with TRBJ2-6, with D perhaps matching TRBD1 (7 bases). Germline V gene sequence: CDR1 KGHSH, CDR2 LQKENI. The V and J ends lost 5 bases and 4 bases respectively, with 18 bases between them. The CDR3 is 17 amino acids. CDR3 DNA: TGTGCCAGCTCATCGCGGGACAGAGGTCTGGGGGCCAACGTCCTGACTTTC. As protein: CASSSRDRGLGANVLTF.

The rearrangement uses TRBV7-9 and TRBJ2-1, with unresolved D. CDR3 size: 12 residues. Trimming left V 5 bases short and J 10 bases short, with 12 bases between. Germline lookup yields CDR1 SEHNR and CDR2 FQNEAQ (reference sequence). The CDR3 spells CASSPTDTEQFF. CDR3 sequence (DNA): TGTGCCAGCAGCCCCACCGACACCGAGCAGTTCTTC.

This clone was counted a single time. CDR3: CASSSRGSGGGYTF. The CDR3 bases are TGTGCCAGCAGCTCCCGGGGGTCGGGAGGTGGCTACACCTTC. V and J are TRBV7-2 and TRBJ1-2; possible D gene TRBD1, 5 bases. V was trimmed by 4 bases and J by 7 bases, leaving 16 bases between them. This CDR3 contains 14 residues. Germline CDR1 and CDR2: SGHTA and FQGNSA. Full variable domain (outside the CDR3, taken from reference TRBV7-2 and TRBJ1-2): GAGVSQSPSNKVTEKGKDVELRCDPISGHTALYWYRQSLGQGLEFLIYFQGNSAPDKSGLPSDRFSAERTGGSVSTLTIQRTQQEDSAVYLCASSSRGSGGGYTFGSGTRLTVV.

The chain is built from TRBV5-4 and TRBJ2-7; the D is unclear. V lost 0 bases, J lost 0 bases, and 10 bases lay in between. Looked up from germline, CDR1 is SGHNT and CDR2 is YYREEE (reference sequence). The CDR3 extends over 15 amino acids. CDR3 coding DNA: TGTGCCAGCAGCTTGGGAGGCGGCTCCTCCTACGAGCAGTACTTC. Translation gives CASSLGGGSSYEQYF.

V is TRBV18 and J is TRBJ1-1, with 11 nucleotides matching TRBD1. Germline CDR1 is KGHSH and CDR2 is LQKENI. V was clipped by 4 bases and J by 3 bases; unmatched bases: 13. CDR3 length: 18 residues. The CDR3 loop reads CASSLSGQGANPDTEAFF. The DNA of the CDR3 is TGTGCCAGCTCACTCTCAGGACAGGGGGCAAACCCAGACACTGAAGCTTTCTTT.

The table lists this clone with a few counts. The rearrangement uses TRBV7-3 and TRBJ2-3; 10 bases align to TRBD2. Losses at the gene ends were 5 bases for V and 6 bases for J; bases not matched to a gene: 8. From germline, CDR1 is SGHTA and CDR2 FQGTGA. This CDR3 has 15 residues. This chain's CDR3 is CASSQSGSGGDTQYF. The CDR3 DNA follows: TGTGCCAGCAGCCAGAGTGGTAGCGGGGGGGATACGCAGTATTTT.

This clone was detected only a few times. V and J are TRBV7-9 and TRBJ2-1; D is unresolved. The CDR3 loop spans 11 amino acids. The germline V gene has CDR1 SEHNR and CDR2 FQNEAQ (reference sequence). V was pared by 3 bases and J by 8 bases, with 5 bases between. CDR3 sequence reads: CASSFLDEQFF. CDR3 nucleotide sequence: TGTGCCAGCAGCTTTCTCGATGAGCAGTTCTTC.

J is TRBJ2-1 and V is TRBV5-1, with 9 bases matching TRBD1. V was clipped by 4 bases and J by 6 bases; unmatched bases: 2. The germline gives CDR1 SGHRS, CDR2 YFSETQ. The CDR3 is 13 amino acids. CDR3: CASSMGQGNEQFF. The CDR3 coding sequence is TGCGCCAGCAGCATGGGACAGGGCAATGAGCAGTTCTTC.

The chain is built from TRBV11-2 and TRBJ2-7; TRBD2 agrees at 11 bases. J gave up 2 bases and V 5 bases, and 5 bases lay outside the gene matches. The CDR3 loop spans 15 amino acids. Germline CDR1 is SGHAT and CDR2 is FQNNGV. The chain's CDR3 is CASSPGTSGAYEQYF. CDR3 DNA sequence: TGTGCCAGCAGCCCCGGGACTAGCGGAGCCTACGAGCAGTACTTC.

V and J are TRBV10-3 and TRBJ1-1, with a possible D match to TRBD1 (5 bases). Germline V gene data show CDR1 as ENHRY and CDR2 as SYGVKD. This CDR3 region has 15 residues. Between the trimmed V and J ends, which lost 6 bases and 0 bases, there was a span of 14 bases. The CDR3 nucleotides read TGTGCCATCAGAGGGGCAGGGACTCTGAACACTGAAGCTTTCTTT. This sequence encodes CAIRGAGTLNTEAFF.

The CDR3 here is CASRLDFYGYTF. CDR3 nucleotides: TGTGCCAGCAGGTTGGACTTCTATGGCTACACCTTC. The chain recombines TRBV2 with TRBJ1-2; D not certain. This CDR3 is built from 12 residues. Germline V gene lookup returns CDR1 SNHLY and CDR2 FYNNEI. Trimming shortened V by 6 bases and J by 4 bases, and 9 bases separated the two germline ends.

CDR3 residues: CSVDGGGGPYNEQFF. The CDR3 DNA is TGCAGCGTTGACGGGGGGGGAGGGCCCTACAATGAGCAGTTCTTC. The chain links TRBV29-1 to TRBJ2-1; 8 nucleotides line up with TRBD2. CDR3 length: 15 residues. Germline lookup yields CDR1 SQVTM and CDR2 ANQGSEA. Losses at the gene ends were 3 bases for V and 2 bases for J; bases not matched to a gene: 6.

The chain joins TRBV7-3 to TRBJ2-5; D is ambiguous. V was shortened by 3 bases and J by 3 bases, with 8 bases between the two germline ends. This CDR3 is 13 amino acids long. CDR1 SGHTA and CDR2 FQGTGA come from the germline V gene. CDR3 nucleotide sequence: TGTGCCAGCAGCTTGGGCCCTAAAGAGACCCAGTACTTC. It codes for CASSLGPKETQYF.

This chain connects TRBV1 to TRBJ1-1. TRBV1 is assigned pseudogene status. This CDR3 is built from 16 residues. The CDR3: CTSSQDYAGGDTEAFF. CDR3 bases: TGCACCAGCAGCCAAGATTACGCGGGGGGGGACACTGAAGCTTTCTTT.